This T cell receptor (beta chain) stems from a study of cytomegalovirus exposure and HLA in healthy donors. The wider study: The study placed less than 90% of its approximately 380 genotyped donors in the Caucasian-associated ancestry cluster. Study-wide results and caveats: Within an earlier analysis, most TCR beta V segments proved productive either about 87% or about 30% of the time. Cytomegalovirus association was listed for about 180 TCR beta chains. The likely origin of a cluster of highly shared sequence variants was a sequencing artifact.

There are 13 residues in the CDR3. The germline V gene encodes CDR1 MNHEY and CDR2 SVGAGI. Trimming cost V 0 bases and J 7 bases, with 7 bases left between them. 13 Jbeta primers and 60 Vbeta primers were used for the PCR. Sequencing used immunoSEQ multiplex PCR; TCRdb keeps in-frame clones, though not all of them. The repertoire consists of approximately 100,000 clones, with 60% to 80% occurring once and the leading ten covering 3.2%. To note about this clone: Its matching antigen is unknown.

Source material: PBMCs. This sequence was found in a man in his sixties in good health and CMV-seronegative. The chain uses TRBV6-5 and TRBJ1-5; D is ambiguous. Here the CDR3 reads CASSYSVSQPQHF. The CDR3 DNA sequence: TGTGCCAGCAGTTACTCGGTAAGCCAGCCCCAGCATTTT.